This entry lists 26 T cell receptor beta chains sequenced from one sample in a study of graft-versus-host responses after intestinal transplantation (dated by TCRdb to the early 2020s). The sample's time point label, in plain terms: cells obtained before transplantation from donor or recipient. What these receptors recognize is not known. Libraries were made using the immunoSEQ multiplex PCR assay. Entries here come from immuneACCESS through TCRdb and include only in-frame sequences with V and J called. Some clones fail to appear in such tables; in the studies checked, an unresolved V gene covers under half of the shortfall, and the cause of the remainder is unknown. Here the sample has tens of thousands of clones; around 93% occur a single time. 0.35% of the sample comes from the top ten. The source material was unstimulated CD4+ T cells sorted from spleen or lymph node cells, sampled before transplant. These receptors were taken from a human donor who was the organ donor for an intestinal transplant.

V gene TRBV5-1 combines with J gene TRBJ2-2; 8 bases map to TRBD2. The V and J ends lost 2 bases and 7 bases, in that order; junction bases with no gene match: 10. The CDR3 is 16 residues long. Germline lookup yields CDR1 SGHRS and CDR2 YFSETQ. CDR3 DNA sequence: TGCGCCAGCAGCTTCACCCAGGTAGCGGGGAGCGGGGAGCTGTTTTTT. It translates to CASSFTQVAGSGELFF.

The V call is TRBV27, the J call TRBJ2-7, with a weak D call TRBD2 (6 bases). V lost 6 bases and J 7 bases, leaving 13 bases between the germline ends. This CDR3 comprises 12 residues. Germline V gives CDR1 MNHEY, CDR2 SMNVEV (reference sequence). The CDR3 bases are TGTGCCAGCAGACGGCCCCGGGGGGAGCAGTACTTC. Translated, it gives CASRRPRGEQYF.

The chain links TRBV5-5 to TRBJ1-3; no definite D call. The germline gives CDR1 SGHKS, CDR2 YYEKEE (reference sequence). The CDR3 consists of 12 residues. The V gene lost 4 bases and the J gene lost 8 bases, with 10 bases spanning the gap. Written as DNA, the CDR3 is TGTGCCAGCAGCGCCTGGGGAGACACCATATATTTT. This translates into CASSAWGDTIYF.

The chain carries TRBV4-1 and TRBJ2-7; 8 nucleotides match TRBD2. The V gene end was trimmed by 5 bases and the J gene end by 1 base; junction bases not matched to a gene: 13. The CDR3 has 17 amino acids. Germline loops: CDR1 MGHRA, CDR2 YSYEKL. CDR3 DNA: TGCGCCAGCAGCGGGTACACGGGGGTAGCGGGATCCTACGAGCAGTACTTC. Protein product: CASSGYTGVAGSYEQYF.

The CDR3 sequence: CASSPTGFRETQYF. The CDR3 region has the DNA TGTGCCAGCAGTCCCACAGGGTTTCGAGAGACCCAGTACTTC. The chain couples TRBV27 to TRBJ2-5, with D maybe TRBD1 (6 bases). V was pared by 5 bases and J by 4 bases, with 14 bases between. The CDR3 is 14 amino acids. Germline-derived CDR1 and CDR2 are MNHEY and SMNVEV (reference sequence).

This chain links TRBV27 with TRBJ2-2, with D perhaps TRBD2 (6 bases). The V end lost 10 bases, the J end lost 10 bases, and 22 bases lay between the germline ends. From germline, CDR1 is MNHEY and CDR2 SMNVEV (reference sequence). The CDR3 length is 14 residues. The CDR3 sequence is CATAYRPRREELFF. The CDR3, as DNA: TGTGCCACCGCTTACAGACCTCGGAGGGAGGAGCTGTTTTTT.

J is TRBJ2-3 and V is TRBV5-6; D possibly corresponds to TRBD2 (5 bases). This CDR3 comprises 12 residues. Germline V gives CDR1 SGHDT, CDR2 YYEEEE. Deletions cut 1 base from V and 10 bases from J, with 10 bases between. The DNA for the CDR3 is TGTGCCAGCAGCTTGTGGGCGGGTGCGCAGTATTTT. As protein: CASSLWAGAQYF.

The rearrangement links TRBV9 to TRBJ2-3, with 13 bases identical to TRBD2. The CDR3 is 20 amino acids. The trim removed 3 bases at V and 4 bases at J, leaving 17 bases unmatched. Germline CDR1 and CDR2: SGDLS and YYNGEE. CDR3 loop: CASSAWTSGGSPPPPDTQYF. In nucleotides, the CDR3 is TGTGCCAGCAGCGCCTGGACTAGCGGGGGCAGCCCCCCCCCTCCAGATACGCAGTATTTT.

With respect to this clone: This specimen includes other DNA sequences encoding the same CDR3. CDR3 in DNA: TGTGCCAGCAGTGGAGTCAGGTATAGCTCTGGAAACACCATATATTTT. Amino acids: CASSGVRYSSGNTIYF. J is TRBJ1-3 and V is TRBV2, with D unclear. The V end lost 4 bases, the J end lost 0 bases, and 13 bases lay between the germline ends. This CDR3 is 16 amino acids long. Per the germline V gene, CDR1 is SNHLY and CDR2 is FYNNEI. Using reference TRBV2 and TRBJ1-3 for the parts outside the CDR3, the full variable domain is EPEVTQTPSHQVTQMGQEVILRCVPISNHLYFYWYRQILGQKVEFLVSFYNNEISEKSEIFDDQFSVERPDGSNFTLKIRSTKLEDSAMYFCASSGVRYSSGNTIYFGEGSWLTVV.

V is TRBV7-9 and J is TRBJ1-5, with 8 bases fitting TRBD1. The CDR3 has 13 residues. Germline V lookup: CDR1 SEHNR, CDR2 FQNEAQ (reference sequence). V lost 8 bases, J lost 7 bases, and 7 bases stayed unmatched. The CDR3 DNA follows: TGTGCCAGCGCTACCCAGGGGGCCCAGCCCCAGCATTTT. As protein: CASATQGAQPQHF.

The chain carries TRBV30 and TRBJ1-2; a possible D gene is TRBD1 (6 bases). Germline V lookup: CDR1 GTSNPN, CDR2 SVGIG (reference sequence). The CDR3 has 14 amino acids. Trimming cost V 4 bases and J 3 bases, with 15 bases left between them. The CDR3 loop reads CAWIGAGADYGYTF. CDR3 nucleotide sequence: TGTGCCTGGATCGGGGCAGGGGCCGACTATGGCTACACCTTC.

The rearrangement links TRBV10-3 to TRBJ2-5, with D possibly TRBD2 on 6 matching bases. Matching the DNA end better, TRBJ2-7 makes the J call doubtful. CDR1 ENHRY and CDR2 SYGVKD come from the germline V gene. The CDR3 length is 15 residues. As DNA, the CDR3 is TGTGCCATCAGTGAAGGCTCTAGCGTTACCTACGAGCAGTACTTC. The encoded protein is CAISEGSSVTYEQYF.

The J gene is TRBJ2-1, the V gene TRBV7-6; possibly TRBD2 for D (5 bases). V was trimmed by 4 bases and J by 0 bases, leaving 16 bases between them. Germline lookup yields CDR1 SGHVS and CDR2 FNYEAQ. CDR3 length: 17 residues. Here the CDR3 reads CASSSKSEGTSYNEQFF. The CDR3 DNA reads TGTGCCAGCAGCTCAAAATCCGAGGGTACCTCCTACAATGAGCAGTTCTTC.

V is TRBV15 and J is TRBJ2-5, with TRBD2 identical over 10 bases. TRBJ2-7 matches the DNA end more closely, so the J call is doubtful. The CDR3 sequence is 14 residues long. Germline V gives CDR1 LNHNV, CDR2 YYDKDF (reference sequence). CDR3 region: CATSRGLAGYEQYF. The CDR3, as DNA: TGTGCCACCAGCAGAGGACTAGCGGGCTACGAGCAGTACTTC.

The rearrangement links TRBV10-3 to TRBJ1-1; the match to TRBD1 covers 7 bases. The J segment lost 5 bases and the V segment lost 11 bases, leaving 5 bases of the junction unmatched. This CDR3 has 11 residues. From germline, CDR1 is ENHRY and CDR2 SYGVKD. Here the CDR3 DNA reads TGTGCCGTTCAACAGGGGACTGAAGCTTTCTTT. It is translated as CAVQQGTEAFF.

The V call is TRBV7-8, the J call TRBJ2-7, with 12 bases fitting TRBD2. Germline trimming cut 3 bases from V and 2 bases from J; bases unmatched to any gene: 14. CDR1 and CDR2 from the germline V gene are SGHVS and FQNEAQ. This CDR3 is built from 19 residues. The CDR3: CASSLIRGLAGRIPYEQYF. In DNA form, the CDR3 reads TGTGCCAGCAGCTTGATTCGAGGACTAGCGGGGCGAATCCCCTACGAGCAGTACTTC.

The rearrangement links TRBV10-1 to TRBJ1-5, with TRBD1 matching 10 bases. Trimming removed 8 bases from V and 6 bases from J; junction bases left unmatched: 4. The CDR3 is 13 amino acids. Germline V CDR1 and CDR2: WNHNN, SYGVQD (reference sequence). CDR3 region: CASRQGAAQPQHF. The DNA of the CDR3 is TGCGCCAGCCGACAGGGGGCGGCTCAGCCCCAGCATTTT.

This clone has just a few counts. V and J are TRBV29-1 and TRBJ1-2; a weak D match, TRBD1 (6 bases). V was clipped by 7 bases and J by 1 base, with 22 bases between them. Germline CDR1 is SQVTM and CDR2 is ANQGSEA. The CDR3 is made up of 16 amino acids. CDR3 in amino acids: CSGGGQRGGFNYGYTF. The CDR3 coding sequence is TGCAGCGGGGGGGGACAAAGGGGGGGATTTAACTATGGCTACACCTTC.

V usage is TRBV10-3 and J usage is TRBJ1-1, with 8 bases fitting TRBD1. V dropped 4 bases and J dropped 8; count of bases not matched to a gene: 9. The CDR3 is 14 amino acids. Germline V gives CDR1 ENHRY, CDR2 SYGVKD. The CDR3 spells CAISGRGRLVEAFF. The CDR3 DNA follows: TGTGCCATCAGTGGCAGGGGGCGACTCGTAGAAGCTTTCTTT.

The rearrangement links TRBV5-4 to TRBJ2-3; weak D call: TRBD2 (5 bases). From germline, CDR1 is SGHNT and CDR2 YYREEE (reference sequence). The CDR3 extends over 14 amino acids. Trimming cost V 2 bases and J 1 base, with 8 bases left between them. CDR3 nucleotides: TGTGCCAGCAGCTTATATAGCGGCACAGATACGCAGTATTTT. It codes for CASSLYSGTDTQYF.

V gene TRBV30 combines with J gene TRBJ1-5; D possibly corresponds to TRBD1 (6 bases). Germline loops: CDR1 GTSNPN, CDR2 SVGIG (reference sequence). Trimming took off 3 bases at V and 4 bases at J, with 19 bases between the two ends. This CDR3 has 16 residues. The DNA for the CDR3 is TGTGCCTGGAGACCCAGACCCGGGACACTGAATCAGCCCCAGCATTTT. Protein sequence: CAWRPRPGTLNQPQHF.

The rearrangement uses TRBV18 and TRBJ2-7; 7 nucleotides agree with TRBD2. Germline trimming cut 5 bases from V and 3 bases from J; bases unmatched to any gene: 7. Germline V gene sequence: CDR1 KGHSH, CDR2 LQKENI. The CDR3 loop spans 14 amino acids. CDR3 coding DNA: TGTGCCAGCTCAGGGCAAGCGGGGCACTACGAGCAGTACTTC. This gives the protein CASSGQAGHYEQYF. Full variable domain (missing parts from reference TRBV18 and TRBJ2-7): NAGVMQNPRHLVRRRGQEARLRCSPMKGHSHVYWYRQLPEEGLKFMVYLQKENIIDESGMPKERFSAEFPKEGPSILRIQQVVRGDSAAYFCASSGQAGHYEQYFGPGTRLTVT.

Only one count was recorded for this clone. This sequence joins TRBV30 and TRBJ2-7; TRBD1 aligns across 8 bases. The CDR3 has 13 amino acids. V lost 2 bases to trimming and J lost 4 bases; unmatched junction nucleotides: 4. Germline V CDR1 and CDR2: GTSNPN, SVGIG (reference sequence). CDR3 in DNA: TGTGCCTGGAGTTTGACAGGGGAATACGAGCAGTACTTC. It is translated as CAWSLTGEYEQYF.

The J gene is TRBJ2-5, the V gene TRBV7-3; the D is unclear. V was pared by 0 bases and J by 5 bases, with 7 bases between. This CDR3 is built from 13 residues. The germline CDR1 and CDR2 sequences are SGHTA and FQGTGA. The CDR3: CASSLTRFETQYF. CDR3 in DNA: TGTGCCAGCAGCTTAACCAGATTCGAGACCCAGTACTTC.

In this sample, this clone turned up a few times. The chain combines TRBV25-1 with TRBJ1-4, with TRBD1 matching over 9 bases. V was pared by 1 base and J by 8 bases, with 5 bases of the junction left unmatched. The CDR3 consists of 15 residues. Germline V gene lookup returns CDR1 MGHDK and CDR2 SYGVNS. DNA for the CDR3: TGTGCCAGCAGTGAATCTGGGACAGGGAGAGAAAAACTGTTTTTT. It is translated as CASSESGTGREKLFF.

This sequence joins TRBV29-1 and TRBJ1-1; a possible D gene is TRBD1 (5 bases). The germline gives CDR1 SQVTM, CDR2 ANQGSEA. V was cut by 2 bases and J by 6 bases, with 16 bases left in between. The CDR3 covers 14 residues. The CDR3 loop reads CSVEPDSISPEAFF. The CDR3 DNA is TGCAGCGTTGAACCTGACAGTATATCTCCTGAAGCTTTCTTT.